This TCR beta chain was retrieved from a study of Graves' ophthalmopathy and Graves' hyperthyroidism. General study findings and limits: Ophthalmopathy progression predictions by the model showed nearly 75% specificity and 70.59% sensitivity.

From RNA, the CDR3 regions of TCR beta chains were amplified and sequenced. The workflow started with a first-round RT-PCR run with HTBI primers and then moved on to a second-round multiplex PCR. A single record per CDR3 protein comes from TCRdb applying MiXCR to the multiplex PCR reads. Of approximately 1.2 million distinct CDR3 sequences listed, roughly two fifths were seen once; the top ten hold approximately 10%. The CDR3 totals 14 residues. Germline loops: CDR1 SGHRS, CDR2 YFSETQ. On this clonotype itself: What it binds is not known. Since a much larger clone is just one base distant, this may be a read error.

What was sequenced was peripheral blood or thyroid tissue (not recorded which). The sequence came from an adult man with Graves' hyperthyroidism. J is TRBJ2-7 and V is TRBV5-1, with D maybe TRBD2 (5 bases). The CDR3 DNA follows: TGCGCCAGCAGCCCTGGGCCGGGGAACTACGAGCATTACTTC. Translated: CASSPGPGNYEHYF.